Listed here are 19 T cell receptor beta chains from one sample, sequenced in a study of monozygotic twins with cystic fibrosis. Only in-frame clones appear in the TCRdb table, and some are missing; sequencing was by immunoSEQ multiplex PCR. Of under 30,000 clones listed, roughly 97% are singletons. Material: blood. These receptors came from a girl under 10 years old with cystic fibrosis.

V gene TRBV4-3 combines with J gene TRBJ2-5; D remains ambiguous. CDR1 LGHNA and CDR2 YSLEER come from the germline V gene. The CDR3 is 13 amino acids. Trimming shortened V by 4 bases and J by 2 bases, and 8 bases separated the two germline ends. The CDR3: CASSLGRQETQYF. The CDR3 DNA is TGCGCCAGCAGCCTAGGGCGGCAAGAGACCCAGTACTTC.

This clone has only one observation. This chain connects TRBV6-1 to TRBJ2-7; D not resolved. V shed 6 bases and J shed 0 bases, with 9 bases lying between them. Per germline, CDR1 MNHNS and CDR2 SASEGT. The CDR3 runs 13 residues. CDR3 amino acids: CASRGTHSYEQYF. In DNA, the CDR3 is TGTGCCAGCAGGGGAACCCACTCCTACGAGCAGTACTTC.

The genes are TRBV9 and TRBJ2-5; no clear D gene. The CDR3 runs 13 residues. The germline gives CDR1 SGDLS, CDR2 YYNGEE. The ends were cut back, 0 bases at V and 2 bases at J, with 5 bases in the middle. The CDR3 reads CASSVDGQETQYF. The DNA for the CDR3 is TGTGCCAGCAGCGTAGACGGGCAAGAGACCCAGTACTTC.

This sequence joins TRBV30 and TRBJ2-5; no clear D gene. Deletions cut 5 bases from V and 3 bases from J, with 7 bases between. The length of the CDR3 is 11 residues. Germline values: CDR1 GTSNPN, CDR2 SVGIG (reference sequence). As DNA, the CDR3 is TGTGCCTGGCAGACGGAAGAGACCCAGTACTTC. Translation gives CAWQTEETQYF.

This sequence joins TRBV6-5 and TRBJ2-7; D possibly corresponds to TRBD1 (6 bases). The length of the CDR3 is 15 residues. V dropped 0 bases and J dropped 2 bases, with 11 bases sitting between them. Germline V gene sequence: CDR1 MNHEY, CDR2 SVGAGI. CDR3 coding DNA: TGTGCCAGCAGTTACTCCGGGACATACGCCTACGAGCAGTACTTC. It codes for CASSYSGTYAYEQYF.

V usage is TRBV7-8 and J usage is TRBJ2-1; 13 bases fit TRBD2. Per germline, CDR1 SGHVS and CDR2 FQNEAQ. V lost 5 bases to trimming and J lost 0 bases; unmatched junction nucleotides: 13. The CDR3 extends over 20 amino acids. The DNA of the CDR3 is TGTGCCAGCAGCGCAACTAGCGGGAGGGTACCGGTAAACTCCTACAATGAGCAGTTCTTC. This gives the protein CASSATSGRVPVNSYNEQFF.

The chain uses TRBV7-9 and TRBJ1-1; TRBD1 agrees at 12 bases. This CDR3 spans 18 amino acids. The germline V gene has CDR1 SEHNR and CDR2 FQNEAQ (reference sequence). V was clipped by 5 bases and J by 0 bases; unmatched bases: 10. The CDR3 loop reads CASSTGTGGPLMNTEAFF. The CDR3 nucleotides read TGTGCCAGCAGCACCGGGACAGGGGGCCCTCTTATGAACACTGAAGCTTTCTTT.

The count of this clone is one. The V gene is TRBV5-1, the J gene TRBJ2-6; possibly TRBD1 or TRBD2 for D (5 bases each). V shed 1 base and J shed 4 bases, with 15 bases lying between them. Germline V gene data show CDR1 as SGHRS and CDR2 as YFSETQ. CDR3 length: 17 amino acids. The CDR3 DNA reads TGCGCCAGCAGCTTGTTCGGACAAGCGGAAGGGGCCAACGTCCTGACTTTC. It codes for CASSLFGQAEGANVLTF.

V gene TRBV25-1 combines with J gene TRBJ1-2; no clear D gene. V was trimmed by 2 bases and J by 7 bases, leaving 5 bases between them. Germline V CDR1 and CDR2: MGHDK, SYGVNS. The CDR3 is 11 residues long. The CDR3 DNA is TGTGCCAGCAGTGAAGGGAGTGGCTACACCTTC. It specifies CASSEGSGYTF.

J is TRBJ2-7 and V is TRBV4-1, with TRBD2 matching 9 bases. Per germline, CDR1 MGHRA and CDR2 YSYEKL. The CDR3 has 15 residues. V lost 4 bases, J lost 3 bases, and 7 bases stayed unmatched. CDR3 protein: CASSPPSGNHYEQYF. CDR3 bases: TGCGCCAGCAGCCCACCTAGCGGGAATCACTACGAGCAGTACTTC.

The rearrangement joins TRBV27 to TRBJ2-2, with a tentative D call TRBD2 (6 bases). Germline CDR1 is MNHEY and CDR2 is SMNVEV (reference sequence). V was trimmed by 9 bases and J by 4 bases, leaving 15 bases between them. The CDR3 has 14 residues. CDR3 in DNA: TGTGCCAGTGCCACCGGGACTTTCACCGGGGAGCTGTTTTTT. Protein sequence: CASATGTFTGELFF.

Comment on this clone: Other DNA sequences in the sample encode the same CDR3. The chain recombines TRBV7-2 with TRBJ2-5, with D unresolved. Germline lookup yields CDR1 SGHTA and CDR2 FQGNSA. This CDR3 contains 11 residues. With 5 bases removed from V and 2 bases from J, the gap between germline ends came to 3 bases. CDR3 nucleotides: TGTGCCAGCAGCCTTCAAGAGACCCAGTACTTC. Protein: CASSLQETQYF.

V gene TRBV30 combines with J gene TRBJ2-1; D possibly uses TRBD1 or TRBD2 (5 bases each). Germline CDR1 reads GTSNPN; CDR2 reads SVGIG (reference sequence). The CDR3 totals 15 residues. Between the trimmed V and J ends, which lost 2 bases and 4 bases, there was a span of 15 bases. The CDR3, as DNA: TGTGCCTGGAGTCTGGGGGTCAGTTTATACAATGAGCAGTTCTTC. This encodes CAWSLGVSLYNEQFF.

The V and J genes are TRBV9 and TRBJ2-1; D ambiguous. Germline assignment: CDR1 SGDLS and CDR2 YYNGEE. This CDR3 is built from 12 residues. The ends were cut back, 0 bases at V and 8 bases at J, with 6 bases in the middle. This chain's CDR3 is CASSVAHDEQFF. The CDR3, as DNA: TGTGCCAGCAGCGTAGCTCACGATGAGCAGTTCTTC.

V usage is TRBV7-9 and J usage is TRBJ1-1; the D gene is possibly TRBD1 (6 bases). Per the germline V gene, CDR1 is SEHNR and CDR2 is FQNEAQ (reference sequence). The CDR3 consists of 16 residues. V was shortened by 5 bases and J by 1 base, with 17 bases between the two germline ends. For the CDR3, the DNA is TGTGCCAGCAGCCGGCAACAGGGTCGGAAGAACACTGAAGCTTTCTTT. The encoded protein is CASSRQQGRKNTEAFF. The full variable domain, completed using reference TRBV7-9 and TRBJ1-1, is DTGVSQNPRHKITKRGQNVTFRCDPISEHNRLYWYRQTLGQGPEFLTYFQNEAQLEKSRLLSDRFSAERPKGSFSTLEIQRTEQGDSAMYLCASSRQQGRKNTEAFFGQGTRLTVV.

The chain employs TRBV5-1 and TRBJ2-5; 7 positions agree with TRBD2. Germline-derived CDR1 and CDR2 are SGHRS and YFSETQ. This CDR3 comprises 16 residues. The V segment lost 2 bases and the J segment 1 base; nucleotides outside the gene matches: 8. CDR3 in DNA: TGCGCCAGCAGCTTTAAAGAGCGGGGCTTCCAAGAGACCCAGTACTTC. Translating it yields CASSFKERGFQETQYF.

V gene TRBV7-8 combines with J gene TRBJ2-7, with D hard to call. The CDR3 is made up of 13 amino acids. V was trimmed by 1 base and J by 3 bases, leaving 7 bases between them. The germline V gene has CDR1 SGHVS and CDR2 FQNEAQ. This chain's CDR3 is CASSLGQLYEQYF. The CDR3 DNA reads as TGTGCCAGCAGCTTAGGGCAGCTCTACGAGCAGTACTTC.

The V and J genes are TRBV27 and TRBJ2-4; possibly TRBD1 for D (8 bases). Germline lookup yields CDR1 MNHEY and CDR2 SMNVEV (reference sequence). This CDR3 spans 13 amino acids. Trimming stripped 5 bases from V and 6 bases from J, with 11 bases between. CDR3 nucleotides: TGTGCCAGCAGTCACAGGGGGGGAAACATTCAGTACTTC. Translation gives CASSHRGGNIQYF.

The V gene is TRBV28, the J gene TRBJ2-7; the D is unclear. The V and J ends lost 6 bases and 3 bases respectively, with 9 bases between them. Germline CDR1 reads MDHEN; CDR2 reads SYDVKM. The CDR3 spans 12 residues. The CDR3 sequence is CASRKAHYEQYF. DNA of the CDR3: TGTGCCAGCAGAAAGGCTCACTACGAGCAGTACTTC.